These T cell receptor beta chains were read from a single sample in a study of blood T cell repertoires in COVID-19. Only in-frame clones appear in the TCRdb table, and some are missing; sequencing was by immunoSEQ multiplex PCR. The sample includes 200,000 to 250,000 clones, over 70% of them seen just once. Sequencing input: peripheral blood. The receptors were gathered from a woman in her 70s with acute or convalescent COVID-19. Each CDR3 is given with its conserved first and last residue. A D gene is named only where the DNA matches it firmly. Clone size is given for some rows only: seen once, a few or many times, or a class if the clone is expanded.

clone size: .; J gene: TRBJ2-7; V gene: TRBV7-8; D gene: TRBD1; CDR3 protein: CASSAGQASYEQYF; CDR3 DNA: TGTGCCAGCAGCGCGGGACAGGCTTCCTACGAGCAGTACTTC
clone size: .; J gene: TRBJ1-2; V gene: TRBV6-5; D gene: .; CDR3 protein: CASSYKATAYGYTF; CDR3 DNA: TGTGCCAGCAGTTACAAGGCAACAGCCTATGGCTACACCTTC
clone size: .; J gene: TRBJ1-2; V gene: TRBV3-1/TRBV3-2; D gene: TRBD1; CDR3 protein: CASSRTGDYGYTF; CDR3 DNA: TGTGCCAGCAGCCGGACAGGGGACTATGGCTACACCTTC
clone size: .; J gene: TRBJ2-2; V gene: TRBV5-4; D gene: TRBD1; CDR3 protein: CASSLGGTGNTGELFF; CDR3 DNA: TGTGCCAGCAGCTTGGGAGGGACAGGGAACACCGGGGAGCTGTTTTTT
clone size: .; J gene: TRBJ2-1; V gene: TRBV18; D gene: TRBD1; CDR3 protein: CASSLSGTGVEQFF; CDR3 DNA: TGTGCCAGCTCACTTTCCGGGACAGGCGTTGAGCAGTTCTTC
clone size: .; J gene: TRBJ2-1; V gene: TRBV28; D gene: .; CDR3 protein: CASSRGWFGSYNEQFF; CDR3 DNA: TGTGCCAGCAGTAGGGGATGGTTCGGGTCCTACAATGAGCAGTTCTTC
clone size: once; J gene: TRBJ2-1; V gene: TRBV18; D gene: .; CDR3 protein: CASSLSGDKGDEQFF; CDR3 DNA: TGTGCCAGCTCACTCTCTGGGGACAAAGGGGATGAGCAGTTCTTC
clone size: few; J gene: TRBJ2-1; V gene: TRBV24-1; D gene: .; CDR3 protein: CATSDFSSMVF; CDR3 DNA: TGTGCCACCAGTGATTTCTCCAGTATGGTCTTC
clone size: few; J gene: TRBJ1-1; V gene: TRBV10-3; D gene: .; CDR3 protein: CAISESLWQKNTEAFF; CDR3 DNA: TGTGCCATCAGTGAGTCGTTATGGCAAAAGAACACTGAAGCTTTCTTT
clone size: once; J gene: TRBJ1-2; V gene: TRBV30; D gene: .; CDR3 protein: CAWSVPRNYGYTF; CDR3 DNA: TGTGCCTGGAGTGTACCGCGGAACTATGGCTACACCTTC
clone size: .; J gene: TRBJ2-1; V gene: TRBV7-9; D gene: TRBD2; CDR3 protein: CASSLGLIAGFDNEQFF; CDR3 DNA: TGTGCCAGCAGCTTAGGGTTGATAGCGGGCTTCGACAATGAGCAGTTCTTC
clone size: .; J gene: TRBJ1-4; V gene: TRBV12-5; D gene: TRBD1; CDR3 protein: CASTPPGTGAEKLFF; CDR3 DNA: TGTGCTAGCACCCCACCGGGGACAGGGGCTGAAAAACTGTTTTTT
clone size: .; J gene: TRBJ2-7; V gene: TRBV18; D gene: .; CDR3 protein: CASSPRTRGPYEQYF; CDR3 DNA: TGTGCCAGCTCACCACGGACCAGGGGTCCCTACGAGCAGTACTTC
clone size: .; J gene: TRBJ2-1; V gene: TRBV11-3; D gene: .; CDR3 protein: CASSLIRGDEQFF; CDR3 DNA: TGTGCCAGCAGCTTAATCAGGGGGGATGAGCAGTTCTTC
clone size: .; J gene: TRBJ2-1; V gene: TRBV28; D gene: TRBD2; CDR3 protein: CASRQGLEYNEQFF; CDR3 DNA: TGTGCCAGCAGGCAGGGACTAGAGTACAATGAGCAGTTCTTC
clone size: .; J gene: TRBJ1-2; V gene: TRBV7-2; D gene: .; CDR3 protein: CASSPRTTSSGGYTF; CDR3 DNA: TGTGCCAGCAGCCCGCGGACGACTTCTTCAGGGGGCTACACCTTC
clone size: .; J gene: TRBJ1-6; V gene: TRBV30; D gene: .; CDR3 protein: CAWMVRAREPLHF; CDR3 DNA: TGTGCCTGGATGGTTAGAGCGAGAGAACCCCTCCACTTT
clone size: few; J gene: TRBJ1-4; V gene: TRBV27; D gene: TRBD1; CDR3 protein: CASSTGGWEKLFF; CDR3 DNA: TGTGCCAGCAGCACAGGGGGCTGGGAAAAACTGTTTTTT
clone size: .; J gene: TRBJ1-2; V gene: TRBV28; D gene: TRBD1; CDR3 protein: CASSSGGAYGYTF; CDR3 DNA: TGTGCCAGCAGTTCAGGGGGCGCTTATGGCTACACCTTC
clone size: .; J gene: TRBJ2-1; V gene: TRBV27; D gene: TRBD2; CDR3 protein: CASSPEGLAGSYNEQFF; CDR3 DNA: TGTGCCAGCAGTCCTGAGGGACTAGCGGGCTCCTACAATGAGCAGTTCTTC
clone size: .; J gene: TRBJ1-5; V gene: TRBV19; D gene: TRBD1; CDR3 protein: CASSIDRGGNQPQHF; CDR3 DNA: TGTGCCAGTAGTATCGACAGGGGTGGCAATCAGCCCCAGCATTTT
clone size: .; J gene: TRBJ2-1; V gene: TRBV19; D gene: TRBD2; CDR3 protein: CASNLGTLAGGPNEQFF; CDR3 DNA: TGTGCCAGTAACTTGGGGACCTTAGCGGGAGGGCCAAATGAGCAGTTCTTC
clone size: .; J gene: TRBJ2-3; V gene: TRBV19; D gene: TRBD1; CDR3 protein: CASSIDPPGQGIFDTQYF; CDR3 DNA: TGTGCCAGTAGTATAGATCCCCCTGGACAGGGGATTTTCGATACGCAGTATTTT
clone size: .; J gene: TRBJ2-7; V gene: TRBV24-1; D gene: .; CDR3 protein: CATSDARTATYEQYF; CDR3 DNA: TGTGCCACCAGTGATGCGCGGACAGCAACCTACGAGCAGTACTTC
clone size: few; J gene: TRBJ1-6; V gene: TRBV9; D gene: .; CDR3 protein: CASSVAQGFDSPLHF; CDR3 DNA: TGTGCCAGCAGCGTAGCCCAGGGCTTCGATTCACCCCTCCACTTT
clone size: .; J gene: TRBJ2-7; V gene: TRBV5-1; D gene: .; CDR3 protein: CASSLTGAEQYF; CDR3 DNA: TGCGCCAGCAGCTTGACCGGAGCCGAGCAGTACTTC
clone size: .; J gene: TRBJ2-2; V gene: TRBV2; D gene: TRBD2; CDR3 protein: CASSVLSGRGSGELFF; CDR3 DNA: TGTGCCAGCAGTGTTTTAAGCGGGAGAGGATCCGGGGAGCTGTTTTTT
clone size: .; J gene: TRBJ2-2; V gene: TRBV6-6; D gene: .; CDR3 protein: CASSYSIGYGELFF; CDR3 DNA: TGTGCCAGCAGTTACTCGATCGGTTACGGGGAGCTGTTTTTT
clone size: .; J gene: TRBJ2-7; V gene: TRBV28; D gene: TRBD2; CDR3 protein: CASKVAGNYEQYF; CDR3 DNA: TGTGCCAGCAAGGTAGCGGGGAACTACGAGCAGTACTTC
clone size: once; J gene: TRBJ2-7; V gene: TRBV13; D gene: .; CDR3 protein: CASSLGPGQSYEQYF; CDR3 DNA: TGTGCCAGCAGCTTAGGCCCAGGGCAGTCCTACGAGCAGTACTTC
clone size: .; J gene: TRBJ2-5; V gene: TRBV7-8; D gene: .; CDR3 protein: CASSNAGFKETQYF; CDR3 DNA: TGTGCCAGCAGCAATGCAGGGTTCAAAGAGACCCAGTACTTC
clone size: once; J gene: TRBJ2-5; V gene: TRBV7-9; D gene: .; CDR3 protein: CATSGSETQYF; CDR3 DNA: TGTGCTACCTCGGGGTCTGAGACCCAGTACTTC
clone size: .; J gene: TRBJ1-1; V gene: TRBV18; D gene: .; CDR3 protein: CASSVGGPNTEAFF; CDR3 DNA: TGTGCCAGCTCAGTCGGTGGGCCGAACACTGAAGCTTTCTTT
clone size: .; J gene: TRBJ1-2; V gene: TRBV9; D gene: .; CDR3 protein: CASSPRQDYNYGYTF; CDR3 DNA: TGTGCCAGCAGCCCTCGACAGGATTATAACTATGGCTACACCTTC
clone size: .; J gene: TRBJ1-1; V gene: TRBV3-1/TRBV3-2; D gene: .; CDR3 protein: CASSQTGTEAFF; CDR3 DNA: TGTGCCAGCAGCCAAACAGGGACTGAAGCTTTCTTT
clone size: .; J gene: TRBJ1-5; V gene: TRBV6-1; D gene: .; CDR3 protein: CASSEMQGNQPQHF; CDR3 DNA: TGTGCCAGCAGTGAAATGCAGGGTAATCAGCCCCAGCATTTT
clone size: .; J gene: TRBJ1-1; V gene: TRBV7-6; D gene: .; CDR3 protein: CASSLLGAGNTEAFF; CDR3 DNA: TGTGCCAGCAGCTTATTAGGGGCAGGGAACACTGAAGCTTTCTTT
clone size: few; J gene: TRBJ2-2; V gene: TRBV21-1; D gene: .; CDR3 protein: CASSGPGQGYLVNTGELFF; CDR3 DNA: TGTGCCAGCAGCGGACCGGGACAGGGGTATTTGGTGAACACCGGGGAGCTGTTTTTT
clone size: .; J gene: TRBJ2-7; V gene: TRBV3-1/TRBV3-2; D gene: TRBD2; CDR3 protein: CASSRDLAGDYEQYF; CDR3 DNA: TGTGCCAGCAGCCGGGATCTAGCGGGGGACTACGAGCAGTACTTC
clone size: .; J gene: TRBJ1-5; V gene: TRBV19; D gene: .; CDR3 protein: CASSEAVNQPQHF; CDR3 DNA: TGTGCCAGTAGTGAGGCAGTCAATCAGCCCCAGCATTTT
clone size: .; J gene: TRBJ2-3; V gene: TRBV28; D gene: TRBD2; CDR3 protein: CASTDGTSGRGGDTQYF; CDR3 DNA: TGTGCCAGCACTGACGGGACTAGCGGGAGGGGGGGAGATACGCAGTATTTT
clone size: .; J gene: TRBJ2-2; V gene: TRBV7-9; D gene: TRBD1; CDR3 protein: CASSLLLGGQGRGTGELFF; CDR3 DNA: TGTGCCAGCAGCTTACTACTCGGGGGACAGGGGAGAGGCACCGGGGAGCTGTTTTTT